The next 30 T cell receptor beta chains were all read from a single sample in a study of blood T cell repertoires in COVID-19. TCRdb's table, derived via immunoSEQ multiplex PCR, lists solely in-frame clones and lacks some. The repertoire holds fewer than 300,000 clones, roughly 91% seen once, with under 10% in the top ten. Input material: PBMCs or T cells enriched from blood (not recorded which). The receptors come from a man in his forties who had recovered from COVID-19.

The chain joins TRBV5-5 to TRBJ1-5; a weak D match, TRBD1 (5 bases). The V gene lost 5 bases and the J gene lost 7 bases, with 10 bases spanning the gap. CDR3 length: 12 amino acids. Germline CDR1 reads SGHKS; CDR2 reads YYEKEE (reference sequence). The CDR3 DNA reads TGTGCCAGCAGTCCAAGGGGACAGCCCCAGCATTTT. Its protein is CASSPRGQPQHF.

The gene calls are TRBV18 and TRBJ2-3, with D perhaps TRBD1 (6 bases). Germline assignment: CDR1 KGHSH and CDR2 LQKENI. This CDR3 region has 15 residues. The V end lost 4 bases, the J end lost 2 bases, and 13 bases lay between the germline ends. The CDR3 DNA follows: TGTGCCAGCTCACAGTCCCAGGGGAACACAGATACGCAGTATTTT. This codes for CASSQSQGNTDTQYF. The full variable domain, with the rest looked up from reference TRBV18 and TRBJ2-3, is NAGVMQNPRHLVRRRGQEARLRCSPMKGHSHVYWYRQLPEEGLKFMVYLQKENIIDESGMPKERFSAEFPKEGPSILRIQQVVRGDSAAYFCASSQSQGNTDTQYFGPGTRLTVL.

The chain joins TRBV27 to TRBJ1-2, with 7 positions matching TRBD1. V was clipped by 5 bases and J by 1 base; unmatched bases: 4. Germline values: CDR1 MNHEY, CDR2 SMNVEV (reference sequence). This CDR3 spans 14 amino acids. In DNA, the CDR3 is TGTGCCAGCAGTCGGGACAGAGATAACTATGGCTACACCTTC. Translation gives CASSRDRDNYGYTF.

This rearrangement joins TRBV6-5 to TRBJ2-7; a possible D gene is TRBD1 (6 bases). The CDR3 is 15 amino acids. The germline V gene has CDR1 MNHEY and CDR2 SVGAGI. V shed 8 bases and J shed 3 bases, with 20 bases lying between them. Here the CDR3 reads CASGGEDPGDYEQYF. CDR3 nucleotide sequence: TGTGCCAGCGGGGGCGAAGATCCTGGTGACTACGAGCAGTACTTC.

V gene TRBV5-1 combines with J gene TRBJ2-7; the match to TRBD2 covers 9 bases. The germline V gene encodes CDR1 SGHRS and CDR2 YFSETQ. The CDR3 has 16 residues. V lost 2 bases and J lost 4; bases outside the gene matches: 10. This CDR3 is CASSLASGVSFYEQYF. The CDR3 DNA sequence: TGCGCCAGCAGCTTAGCTAGCGGGGTTTCGTTTTACGAGCAGTACTTC.

CDR3 bases: TGTGCCAGCAGTAAAACAGGGACGGATCAGCCCCAGCATTTT. Translation: CASSKTGTDQPQHF. The J gene is TRBJ1-5, the V gene TRBV7-9; the D gene is possibly TRBD1 (6 bases). This CDR3 is 14 amino acids long. V lost 6 bases and J lost 5, with 14 bases in between. Germline assignment: CDR1 SEHNR and CDR2 FQNEAQ (reference sequence).

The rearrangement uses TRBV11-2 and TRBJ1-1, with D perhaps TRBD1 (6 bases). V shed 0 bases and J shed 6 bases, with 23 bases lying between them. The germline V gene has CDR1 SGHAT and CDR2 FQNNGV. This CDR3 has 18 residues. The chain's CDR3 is CASSLENAGTGKNAEAFF. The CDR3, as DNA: TGTGCCAGCAGCTTAGAGAATGCCGGCACAGGGAAAAACGCTGAAGCTTTCTTT.

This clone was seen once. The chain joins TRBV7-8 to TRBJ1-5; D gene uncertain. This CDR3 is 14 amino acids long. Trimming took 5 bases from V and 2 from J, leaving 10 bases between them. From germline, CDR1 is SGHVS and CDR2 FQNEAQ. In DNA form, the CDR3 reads TGTGCCAGCAGCCCAACTCGGGGCAATCAGCCCCAGCATTTT. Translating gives CASSPTRGNQPQHF.

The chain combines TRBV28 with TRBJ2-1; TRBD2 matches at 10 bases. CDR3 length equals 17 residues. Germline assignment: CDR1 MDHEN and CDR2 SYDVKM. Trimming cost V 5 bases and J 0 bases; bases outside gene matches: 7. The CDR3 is CASSGLAATSSYNEQFF. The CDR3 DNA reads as TGTGCCAGCAGTGGACTAGCGGCGACAAGCTCCTACAATGAGCAGTTCTTC. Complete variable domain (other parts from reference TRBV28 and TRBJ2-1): DVKVTQSSRYLVKRTGEKVFLECVQDMDHENMFWYRQDPGLGLRLIYFSYDVKMKEKGDIPEGYSVSREKKERFSLILESASTNQTSMYLCASSGLAATSSYNEQFFGPGTRLTVL.

CDR3 sequence reads: CASDLGGPTNEKLFF. Here the CDR3 DNA reads TGTGCCAGCGATTTGGGGGGGCCAACTAATGAAAAACTGTTTTTT. The chain recombines TRBV2 with TRBJ1-4, with D possibly matching TRBD1 (6 bases). Germline V gene data show CDR1 as SNHLY and CDR2 as FYNNEI. The CDR3 runs 15 residues. Deletions cut 8 bases from V and 0 bases from J, with 13 bases between.

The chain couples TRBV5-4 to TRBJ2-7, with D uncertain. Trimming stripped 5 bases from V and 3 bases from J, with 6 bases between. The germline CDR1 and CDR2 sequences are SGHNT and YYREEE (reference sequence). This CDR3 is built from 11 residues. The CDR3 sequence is CASSRGYEQYF. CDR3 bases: TGTGCCAGCAGTAGAGGCTACGAGCAGTACTTC.

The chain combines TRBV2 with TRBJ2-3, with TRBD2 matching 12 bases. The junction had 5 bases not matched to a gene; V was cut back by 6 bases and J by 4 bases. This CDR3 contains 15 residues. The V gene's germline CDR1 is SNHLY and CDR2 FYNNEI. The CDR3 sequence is CASRQTSGRPDTQYF. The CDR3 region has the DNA TGTGCCAGCAGGCAGACTAGCGGGAGACCAGATACGCAGTATTTT.

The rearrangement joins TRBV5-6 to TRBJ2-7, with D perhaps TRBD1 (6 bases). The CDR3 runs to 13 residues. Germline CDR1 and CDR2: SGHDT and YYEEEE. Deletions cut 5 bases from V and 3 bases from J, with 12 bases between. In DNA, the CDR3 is TGTGCCAGCAGGATCGGACAGCGCTACGAGCAGTACTTC. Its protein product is CASRIGQRYEQYF.

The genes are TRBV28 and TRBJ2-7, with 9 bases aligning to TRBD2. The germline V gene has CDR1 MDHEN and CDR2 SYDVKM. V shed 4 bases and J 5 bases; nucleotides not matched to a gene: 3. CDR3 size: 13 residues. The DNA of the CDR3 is TGTGCCAGCAGTTATAGCGGGAGACACGAGCAGTACTTC. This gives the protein CASSYSGRHEQYF.

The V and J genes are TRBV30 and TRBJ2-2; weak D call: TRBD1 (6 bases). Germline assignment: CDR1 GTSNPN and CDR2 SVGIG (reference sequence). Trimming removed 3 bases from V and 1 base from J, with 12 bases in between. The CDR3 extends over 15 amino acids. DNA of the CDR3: TGTGCCTGGAGCCCCGGGACACGGAACACCGGGGAGCTGTTTTTT. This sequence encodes CAWSPGTRNTGELFF.

The CDR3 protein is CAWRKGIGPEAFF. The CDR3 DNA is TGTGCCTGGAGGAAGGGGATAGGGCCAGAAGCTTTCTTT. The J gene is TRBJ1-1, the V gene TRBV30, with a weak D call TRBD1 (5 bases). Trimming pared 3 bases from V and 8 bases from J, leaving 16 bases between. This CDR3 is 13 amino acids long. Germline V lookup: CDR1 GTSNPN, CDR2 SVGIG (reference sequence).

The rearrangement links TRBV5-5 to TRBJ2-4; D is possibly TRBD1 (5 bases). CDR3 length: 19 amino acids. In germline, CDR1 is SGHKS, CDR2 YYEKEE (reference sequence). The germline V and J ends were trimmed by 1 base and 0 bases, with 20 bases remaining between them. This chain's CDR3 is CASSLYSRGRVKAKNIQYF. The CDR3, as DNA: TGTGCCAGCAGCTTGTATAGTAGGGGCAGGGTAAAAGCCAAAAACATTCAGTACTTC. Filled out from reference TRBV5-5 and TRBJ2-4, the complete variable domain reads DAGVTQSPTHLIKTRGQQVTLRCSPISGHKSVSWYQQVLGQGPQFIFQYYEKEERGRGNFPDRFSARQFPNYSSELNVNALLLGDSALYLCASSLYSRGRVKAKNIQYFGAGTRLSVL.

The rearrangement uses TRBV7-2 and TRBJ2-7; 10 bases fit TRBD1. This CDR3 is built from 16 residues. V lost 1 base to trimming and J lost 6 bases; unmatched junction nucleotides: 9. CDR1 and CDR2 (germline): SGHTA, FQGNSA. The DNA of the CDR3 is TGTGCCAGCAGCTTAGTCCTAGGGACAGGGGTAAGCGAGCAGTACTTC. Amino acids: CASSLVLGTGVSEQYF. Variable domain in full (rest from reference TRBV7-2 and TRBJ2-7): GAGVSQSPSNKVTEKGKDVELRCDPISGHTALYWYRQSLGQGLEFLIYFQGNSAPDKSGLPSDRFSAERTGGSVSTLTIQRTQQEDSAVYLCASSLVLGTGVSEQYFGPGTRLTVT.

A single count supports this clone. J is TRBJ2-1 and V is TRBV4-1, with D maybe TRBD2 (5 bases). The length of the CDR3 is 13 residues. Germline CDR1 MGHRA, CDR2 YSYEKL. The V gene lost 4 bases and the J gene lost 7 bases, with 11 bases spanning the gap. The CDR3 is CASSRIRGNEQFF. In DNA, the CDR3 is TGCGCCAGCAGCCGGATCCGAGGGAATGAGCAGTTCTTC.

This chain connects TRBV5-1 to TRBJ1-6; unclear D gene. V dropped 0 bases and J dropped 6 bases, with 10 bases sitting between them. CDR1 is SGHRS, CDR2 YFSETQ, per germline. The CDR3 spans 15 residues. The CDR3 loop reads CASSLAGNGNSPLHF. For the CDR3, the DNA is TGCGCCAGCAGCTTGGCCGGGAATGGTAATTCACCCCTCCACTTT.

The CDR3 loop reads CASSRGTAYEQYF. CDR3 nucleotide sequence: TGTGCCAGCAGCCGGGGGACAGCCTACGAGCAGTACTTC. The chain combines TRBV7-3 with TRBJ2-7; tentatively, D is TRBD1 (7 bases). The CDR3 spans 13 residues. In germline, CDR1 is SGHTA, CDR2 FQGTGA. V was shortened by 5 bases and J by 2 bases, with 10 bases between the two germline ends.

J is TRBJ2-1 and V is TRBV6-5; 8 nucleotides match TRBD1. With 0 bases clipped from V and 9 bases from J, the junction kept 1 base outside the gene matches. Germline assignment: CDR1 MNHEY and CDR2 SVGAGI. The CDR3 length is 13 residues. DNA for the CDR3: TGTGCCAGCAGTTACTCTGGGACAGGTGAGCAGTTCTTC. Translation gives CASSYSGTGEQFF.

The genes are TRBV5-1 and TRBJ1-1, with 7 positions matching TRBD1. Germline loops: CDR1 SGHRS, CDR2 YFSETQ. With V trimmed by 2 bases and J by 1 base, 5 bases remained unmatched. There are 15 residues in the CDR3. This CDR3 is CASSFFHRGNTEAFF. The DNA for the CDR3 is TGCGCCAGCAGCTTTTTCCACAGGGGGAACACTGAAGCTTTCTTT.

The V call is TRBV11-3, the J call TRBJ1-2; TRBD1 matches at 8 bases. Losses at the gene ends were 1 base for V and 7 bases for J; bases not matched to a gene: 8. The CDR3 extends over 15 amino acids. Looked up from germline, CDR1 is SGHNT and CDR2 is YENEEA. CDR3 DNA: TGTGCCAGCAGCTTAGCGGGACAGGTTCGCTCTGGCTACACCTTC. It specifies CASSLAGQVRSGYTF.

CDR3 DNA sequence: TGTGCCAGCCCTCTCCGACAGGGGGACCGCTACGAGCAGTACTTC. This gives the protein CASPLRQGDRYEQYF. The chain links TRBV27 to TRBJ2-7; 9 nucleotides agree with TRBD1. Germline V gives CDR1 MNHEY, CDR2 SMNVEV (reference sequence). The V segment lost 8 bases and the J segment 3 bases; nucleotides outside the gene matches: 11. CDR3 length: 15 residues.

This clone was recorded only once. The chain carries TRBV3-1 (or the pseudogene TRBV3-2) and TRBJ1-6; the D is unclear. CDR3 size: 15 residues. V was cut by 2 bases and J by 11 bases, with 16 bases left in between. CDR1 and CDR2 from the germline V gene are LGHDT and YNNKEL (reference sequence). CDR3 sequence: CASSQTRIDTPPLHF. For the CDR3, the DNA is TGTGCCAGCAGCCAAACTCGCATCGATACGCCACCCCTCCACTTT.

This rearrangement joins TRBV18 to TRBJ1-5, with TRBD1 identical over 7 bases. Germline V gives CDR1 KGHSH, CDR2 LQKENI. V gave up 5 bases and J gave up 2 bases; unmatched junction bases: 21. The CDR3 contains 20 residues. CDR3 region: CASSTRIINRGMVGNQPQHF. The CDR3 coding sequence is TGTGCCAGCTCAACCCGGATCATTAACAGGGGCATGGTCGGCAATCAGCCCCAGCATTTT. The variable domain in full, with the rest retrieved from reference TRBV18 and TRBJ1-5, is NAGVMQNPRHLVRRRGQEARLRCSPMKGHSHVYWYRQLPEEGLKFMVYLQKENIIDESGMPKERFSAEFPKEGPSILRIQQVVRGDSAAYFCASSTRIINRGMVGNQPQHFGDGTRLSIL.

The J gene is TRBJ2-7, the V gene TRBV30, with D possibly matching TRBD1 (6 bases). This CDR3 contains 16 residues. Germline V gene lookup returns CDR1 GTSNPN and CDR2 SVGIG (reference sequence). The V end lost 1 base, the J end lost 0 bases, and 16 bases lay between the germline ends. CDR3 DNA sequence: TGTGCCTGGAGTGGAGGGGGACAACCGAGCTCCTACGAGCAGTACTTC. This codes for CAWSGGGQPSSYEQYF.

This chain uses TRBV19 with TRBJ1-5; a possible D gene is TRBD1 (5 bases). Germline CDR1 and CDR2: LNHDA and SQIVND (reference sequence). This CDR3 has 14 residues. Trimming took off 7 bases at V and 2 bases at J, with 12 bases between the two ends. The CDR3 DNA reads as TGTGCCAGTATCCAGGGTCCGGGCAATCAGCCCCAGCATTTT. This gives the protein CASIQGPGNQPQHF. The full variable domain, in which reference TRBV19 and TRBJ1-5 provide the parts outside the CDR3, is DGGITQSPKYLFRKEGQNVTLSCEQNLNHDAMYWYRQDPGQGLRLIYYSQIVNDFQKGDIAEGYSVSREKKESFPLTVTSAQKNPTAFYLCASIQGPGNQPQHFGDGTRLSIL.

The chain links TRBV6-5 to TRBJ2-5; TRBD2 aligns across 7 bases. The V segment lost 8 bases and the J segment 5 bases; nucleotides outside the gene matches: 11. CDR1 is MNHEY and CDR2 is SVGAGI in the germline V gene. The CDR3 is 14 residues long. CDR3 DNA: TGTGCCAGCCCCCTGACGGGGGGACTGGAGACCCAGTACTTC. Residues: CASPLTGGLETQYF.